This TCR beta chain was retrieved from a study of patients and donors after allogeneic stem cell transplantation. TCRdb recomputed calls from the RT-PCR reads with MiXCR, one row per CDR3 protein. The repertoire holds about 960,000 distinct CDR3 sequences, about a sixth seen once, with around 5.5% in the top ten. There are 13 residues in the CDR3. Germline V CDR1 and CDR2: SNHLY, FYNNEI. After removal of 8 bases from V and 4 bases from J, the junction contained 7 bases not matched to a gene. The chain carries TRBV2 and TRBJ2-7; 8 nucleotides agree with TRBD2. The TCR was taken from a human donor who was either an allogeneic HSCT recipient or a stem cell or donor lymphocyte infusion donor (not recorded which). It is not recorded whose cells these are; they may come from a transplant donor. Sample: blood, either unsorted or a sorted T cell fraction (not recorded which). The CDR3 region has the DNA TGTGCCAGCTTCGGGAGGGCCCTATACGAGCAGTACTTC. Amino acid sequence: CASFGRALYEQYF. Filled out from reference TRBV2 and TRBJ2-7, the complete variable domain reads EPEVTQTPSHQVTQMGQEVILRCVPISNHLYFYWYRQILGQKVEFLVSFYNNEISEKSEIFDDQFSVERPDGSNFTLKIRSTKLEDSAMYFCASFGRALYEQYFGPGTRLTVT.